This record covers a single TCR beta chain. Libraries were prepared by immunoSEQ multiplex PCR; TCRdb keeps only in-frame clonotypes and omits some of them. The data hold 220,000 or so clones, with around four fifths observed a single time. This record comes from a study of cytomegalovirus exposure and HLA in healthy donors. The sequenced sample was PBMCs. The receptor comes from a woman between 18 and 29 years old in good health and CMV-seronegative.

As DNA, the CDR3 is TGTGCCAGCAGTGACCTAGCGGGAGTAGGCAATGAGCAGTTCTTC. Protein product: CASSDLAGVGNEQFF. The chain carries TRBV25-1 and TRBJ2-1, with TRBD2 matching over 10 bases. This CDR3 is built from 15 residues. Losses at the gene ends were 3 bases for V and 6 bases for J; bases not matched to a gene: 5. The germline V gene encodes CDR1 MGHDK and CDR2 SYGVNS.